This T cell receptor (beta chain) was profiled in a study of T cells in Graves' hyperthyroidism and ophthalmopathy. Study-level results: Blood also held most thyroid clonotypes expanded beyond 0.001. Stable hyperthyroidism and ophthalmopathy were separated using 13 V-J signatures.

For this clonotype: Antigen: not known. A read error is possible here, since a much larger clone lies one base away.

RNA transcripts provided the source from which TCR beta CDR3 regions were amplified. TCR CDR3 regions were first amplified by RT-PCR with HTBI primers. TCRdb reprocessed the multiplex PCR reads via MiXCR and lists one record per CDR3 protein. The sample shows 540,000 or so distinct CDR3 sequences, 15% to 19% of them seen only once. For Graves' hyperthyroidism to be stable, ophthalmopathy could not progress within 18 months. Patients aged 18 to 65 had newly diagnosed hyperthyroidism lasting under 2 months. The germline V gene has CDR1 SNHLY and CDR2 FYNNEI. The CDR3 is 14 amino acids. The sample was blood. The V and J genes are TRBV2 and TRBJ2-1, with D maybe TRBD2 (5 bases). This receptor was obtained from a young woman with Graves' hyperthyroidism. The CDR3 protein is CASSASGGYNKQFF. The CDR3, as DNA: TGTGCCAGCAGTGCGTCTGGCGGGTACAATAAGCAGTTCTTC.